Shown below are 6 T cell receptor beta chains from a single sample sequenced in a study of T-cell reconstitution after alpha-beta-depleted transplantation in children. This sample's TCRbeta library carried unique molecular identifier barcodes. TCRdb itself ran the PCR reads through MiXCR, one entry per CDR3 protein. This table holds about 190,000 distinct CDR3 sequences, around 10% found once. The sequenced sample was PBMCs, obtained before TCRalphabeta/CD19-depleted stem cell transplant. The receptor set was obtained from a boy aged 2 to 10 with acute myeloid leukemia, due to receive a stem cell transplant.

The table lists this clonotype with many counts. The CDR3 loop reads CSAPQLAGEVHEQFF. CDR3 sequence (DNA): TGCAGTGCTCCTCAGCTAGCGGGAGAGGTCCATGAGCAGTTCTTC. The chain links TRBV20-1 to TRBJ2-1; TRBD2 aligns across 10 bases. Germline CDR1 and CDR2: DFQATT and SNEGSKA (reference sequence). The junction had 12 bases not matched to a gene; V was cut back by 5 bases and J by 8 bases. CDR3 length: 15 amino acids.

There are many counts of this clonotype. The V and J genes are TRBV3-1 and TRBJ2-2, with 9 bases aligning to TRBD1. This CDR3 contains 15 residues. V shed 5 bases and J 6 bases; nucleotides not matched to a gene: 7. From germline, CDR1 is LGHDT and CDR2 YNNKEL (reference sequence). CDR3 sequence reads: CASSEPGQGPGELFF. CDR3 sequence (DNA): TGTGCCAGCAGCGAGCCGGGACAGGGTCCCGGGGAGCTGTTTTTT. Looking up the rest from reference TRBV3-1 and TRBJ2-2 gives the full variable domain: DTAVSQTPKYLVTQMGNDKSIKCEQNLGHDTMYWYKQDSKKFLKIMFSYNNKELIINETVPNRFSPKSPDKAHLNLHINSLELGDSAVYFCASSEPGQGPGELFFGEGSRLTVL.

This clonotype was found many times. The chain recombines TRBV30 with TRBJ2-5; 8 bases are shared with TRBD1. Germline V gives CDR1 GTSNPN, CDR2 SVGIG (reference sequence). The CDR3 contains 12 residues. V dropped 8 bases and J dropped 3; count of bases not matched to a gene: 5. CDR3 DNA sequence: TGTGCCGGAAAACAGGGGGAAGAGACCCAGTACTTC. It is translated as CAGKQGEETQYF.

This clonotype was recorded at least ten times. The chain combines TRBV20-1 with TRBJ1-5, with a weak D call TRBD1 (6 bases). The V gene's germline CDR1 is DFQATT and CDR2 SNEGSKA (reference sequence). This CDR3 spans 13 amino acids. Trimming took off 3 bases at V and 6 bases at J, with 12 bases between the two ends. For the CDR3, the DNA is TGCAGTGCTAGTAAACAGGGTAGTCAGCCCCAGCATTTT. Encoded protein: CSASKQGSQPQHF.

This clonotype has at least ten counts. The chain joins TRBV7-2 to TRBJ1-6; 8 positions match TRBD1. V shed 10 bases, J shed 6 bases, and the junction held 8 bases outside the gene matches. Germline V gene lookup returns CDR1 SGHTA and CDR2 FQGNSA. This CDR3 region has 14 residues. The DNA of the CDR3 is TGTGCCATCAAAGACAGGGGTCTTAATTCACCCCTCCACTTT. Residues: CAIKDRGLNSPLHF.

This clonotype was picked up many times. The junction shows a germline mismatch at one end, possibly a read error. The chain is built from TRBV28 and TRBJ2-5; D ambiguous. CDR3 length equals 14 residues. Germline V gene lookup returns CDR1 MDHEN and CDR2 SYDVKM. In nucleotides, the CDR3 is TGTGCCAGCAGTCCCCGACGGATCCAAGGGACCCAGTACTTC. The encoded protein is CASSPRRIQGTQYF.